A selection of T cell receptor beta chains follows, all from one sample in a study of blood T cell repertoires in COVID-19. The data were produced by immunoSEQ multiplex PCR, yet TCRdb's version contains in-frame clones alone and is incomplete. The data show 100,000 to 150,000 clones, about 86% seen once. Sequenced input: PBMCs or T cells enriched from blood (not recorded which). All receptors derive from a woman in her forties or fifties who had recovered from COVID-19. Each CDR3 is given without its conserved first and last residue. Fields, in order: V gene, J gene, CDR3 protein.

>TRBV6-5|TRBJ2-7
ASSPGQGAYEQY
>TRBV3-1/TRBV3-2|TRBJ1-3
ASSTWLGPGNTIY
>TRBV19|TRBJ2-5
ASSIRVAGGQETQY
>TRBV15|TRBJ1-2
ATTAGFGYT
>TRBV15|TRBJ2-7
ATSRVRPYRGTYEQY
>TRBV12-5|TRBJ1-2
ASSRAGGYT
>TRBV29-1|TRBJ1-5
SVATGWGDQPQH
>TRBV19|TRBJ2-7
ASSERTGGYYEQY
>TRBV29-1|TRBJ1-2
SATGTGGYGYT
>TRBV5-1|TRBJ1-6
ASSLGRFGSPLH
>TRBV7-3|TRBJ1-1
ASSLKGAQTEAF
>TRBV4-1|TRBJ2-7
ASSQEYREAYEQY
>TRBV7-7|TRBJ2-6
ASSPGLSGANVLT
>TRBV7-2|TRBJ1-1
ASSLGRTLKLSRKAF
>TRBV7-2|TRBJ2-3
ASSLFAGGTDTQY
>TRBV19|TRBJ1-2
ASSKDRVDGYT
>TRBV6-5|TRBJ1-4
ASSSGVATNEKLF
>TRBV9|TRBJ1-1
ASSKRQGFTEAF
>TRBV21-1|TRBJ2-7
ASSPTGDTYEQY
>TRBV11-2|TRBJ1-6
ASSLEGTGPNSPLH
>TRBV5-6|TRBJ2-7
ASSLGLAGSYEQY
>TRBV30|TRBJ1-5
AWTGGYNQPQH